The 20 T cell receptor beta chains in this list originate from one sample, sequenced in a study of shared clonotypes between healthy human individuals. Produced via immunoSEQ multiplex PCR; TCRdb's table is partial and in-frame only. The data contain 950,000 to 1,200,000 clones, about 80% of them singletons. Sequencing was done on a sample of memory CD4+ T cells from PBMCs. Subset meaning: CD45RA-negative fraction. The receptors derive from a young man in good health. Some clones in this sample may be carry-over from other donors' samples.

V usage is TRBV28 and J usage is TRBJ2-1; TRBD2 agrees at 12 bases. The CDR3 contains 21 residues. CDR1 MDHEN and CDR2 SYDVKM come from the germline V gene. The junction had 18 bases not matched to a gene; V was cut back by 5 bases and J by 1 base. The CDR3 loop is CASSTIFGPLAGGASYNEQFF. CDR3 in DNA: TGTGCCAGCAGTACGATTTTTGGGCCACTAGCGGGAGGCGCGTCCTACAATGAGCAGTTCTTC.

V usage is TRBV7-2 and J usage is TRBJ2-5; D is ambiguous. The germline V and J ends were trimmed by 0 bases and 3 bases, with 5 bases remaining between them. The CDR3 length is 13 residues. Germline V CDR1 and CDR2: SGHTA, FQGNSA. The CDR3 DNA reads TGTGCCAGCAGCTTAGCCAGAAAAGAGACCCAGTACTTC. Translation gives CASSLARKETQYF.

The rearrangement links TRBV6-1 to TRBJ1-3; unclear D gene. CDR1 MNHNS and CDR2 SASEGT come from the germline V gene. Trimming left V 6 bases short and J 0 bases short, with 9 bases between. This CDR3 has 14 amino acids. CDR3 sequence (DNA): TGTGCCAGCAGGGCTGATTACTCTGGAAACACCATATATTTT. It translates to CASRADYSGNTIYF.

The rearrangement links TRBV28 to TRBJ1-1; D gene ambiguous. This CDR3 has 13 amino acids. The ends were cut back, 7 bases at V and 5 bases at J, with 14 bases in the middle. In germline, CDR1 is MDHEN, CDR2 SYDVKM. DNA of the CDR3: TGTGCCAGCAAGGGCCACTCCCTAACTGAAGCTTTCTTT. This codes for CASKGHSLTEAFF.

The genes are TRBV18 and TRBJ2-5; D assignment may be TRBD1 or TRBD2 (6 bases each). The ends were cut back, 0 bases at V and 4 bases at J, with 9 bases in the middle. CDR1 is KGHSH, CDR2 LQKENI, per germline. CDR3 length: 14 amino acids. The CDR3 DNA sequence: TGTGCCAGCTCACCACCGGAGGGGGGAGAGACCCAGTACTTC. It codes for CASSPPEGGETQYF.

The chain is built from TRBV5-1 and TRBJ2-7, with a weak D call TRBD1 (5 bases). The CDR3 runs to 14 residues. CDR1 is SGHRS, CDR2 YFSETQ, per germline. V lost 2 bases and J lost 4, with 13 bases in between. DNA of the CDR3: TGCGCCAGCAGCTTACAGACAGCCACTTACGAGCAGTACTTC. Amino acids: CASSLQTATYEQYF.

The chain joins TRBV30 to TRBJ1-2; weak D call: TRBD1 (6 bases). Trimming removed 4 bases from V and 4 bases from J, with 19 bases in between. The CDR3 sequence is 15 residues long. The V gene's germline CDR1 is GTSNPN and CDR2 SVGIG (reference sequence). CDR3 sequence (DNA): TGTGCCTGGATCAATTGGGATCTAGGGGGCTATGGCTACACCTTC. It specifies CAWINWDLGGYGYTF.

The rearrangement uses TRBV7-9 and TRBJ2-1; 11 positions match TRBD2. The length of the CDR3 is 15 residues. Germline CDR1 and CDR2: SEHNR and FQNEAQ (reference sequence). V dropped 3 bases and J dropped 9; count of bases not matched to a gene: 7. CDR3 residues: CASSFSSGRAGEQFF. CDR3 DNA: TGTGCCAGCAGCTTCAGTAGCGGGAGGGCCGGTGAGCAGTTCTTC. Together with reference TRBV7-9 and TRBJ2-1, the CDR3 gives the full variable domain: DTGVSQNPRHKITKRGQNVTFRCDPISEHNRLYWYRQTLGQGPEFLTYFQNEAQLEKSRLLSDRFSAERPKGSFSTLEIQRTEQGDSAMYLCASSFSSGRAGEQFFGPGTRLTVL.

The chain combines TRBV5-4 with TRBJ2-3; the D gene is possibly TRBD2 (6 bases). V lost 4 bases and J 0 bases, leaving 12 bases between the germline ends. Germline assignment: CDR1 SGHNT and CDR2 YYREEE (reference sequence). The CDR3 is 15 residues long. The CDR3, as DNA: TGTGCCAGCAGCGAATCAGCGGGTAGCACAGATACGCAGTATTTT. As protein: CASSESAGSTDTQYF.

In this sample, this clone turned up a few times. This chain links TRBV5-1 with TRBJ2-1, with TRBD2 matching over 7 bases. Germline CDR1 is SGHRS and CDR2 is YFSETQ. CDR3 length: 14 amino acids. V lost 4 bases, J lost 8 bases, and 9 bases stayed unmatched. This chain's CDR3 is CASSIGLGDDEQFF. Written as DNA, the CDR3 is TGCGCCAGCAGCATAGGACTAGGGGACGATGAGCAGTTCTTC.

The CDR3 coding sequence is TGTGCCAGCTCACAACTGGGTGCTAGCACAGGGTCGCTCACTGAAGCTTTCTTT. It yields the protein CASSQLGASTGSLTEAFF. This sequence joins TRBV18 and TRBJ1-1; D perhaps matches TRBD1 (6 bases). The V gene lost 4 bases and the J gene lost 4 bases, with 25 bases spanning the gap. The CDR3 sequence is 18 residues long. Germline V CDR1 and CDR2: KGHSH, LQKENI.

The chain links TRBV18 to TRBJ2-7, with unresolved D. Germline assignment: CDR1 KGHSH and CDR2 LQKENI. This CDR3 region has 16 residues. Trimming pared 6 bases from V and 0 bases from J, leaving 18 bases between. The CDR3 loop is CASSATIAPRSYEQYF. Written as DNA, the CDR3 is TGTGCCAGCTCTGCGACAATAGCACCCCGCTCCTACGAGCAGTACTTC.

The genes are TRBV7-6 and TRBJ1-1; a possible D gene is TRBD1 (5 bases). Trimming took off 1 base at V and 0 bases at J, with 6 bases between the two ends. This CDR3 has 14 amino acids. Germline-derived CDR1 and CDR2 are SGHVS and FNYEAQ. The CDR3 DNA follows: TGTGCCAGCAGCTTAGGACAGCTGAACACTGAAGCTTTCTTT. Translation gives CASSLGQLNTEAFF. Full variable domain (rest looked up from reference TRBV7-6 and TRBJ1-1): GAGVSQSPRYKVTKRGQDVALRCDPISGHVSLYWYRQALGQGPEFLTYFNYEAQQDKSGLPNDRFSAERPEGSISTLTIQRTEQRDSAMYRCASSLGQLNTEAFFGQGTRLTVV.

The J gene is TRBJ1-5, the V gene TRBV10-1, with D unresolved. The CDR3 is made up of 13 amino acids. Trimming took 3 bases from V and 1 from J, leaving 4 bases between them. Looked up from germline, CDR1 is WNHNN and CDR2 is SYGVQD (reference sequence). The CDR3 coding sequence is TGCGCCAGCAGTGATAGGAGCAATCAGCCCCAGCATTTT. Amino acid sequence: CASSDRSNQPQHF.

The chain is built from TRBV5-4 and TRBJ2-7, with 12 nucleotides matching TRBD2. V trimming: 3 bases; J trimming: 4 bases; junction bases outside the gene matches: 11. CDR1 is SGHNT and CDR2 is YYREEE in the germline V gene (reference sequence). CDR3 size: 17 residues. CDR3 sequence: CASSSGLAGSRIYEQYF. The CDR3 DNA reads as TGTGCCAGCAGCTCCGGACTAGCGGGGAGCCGGATTTACGAGCAGTACTTC.

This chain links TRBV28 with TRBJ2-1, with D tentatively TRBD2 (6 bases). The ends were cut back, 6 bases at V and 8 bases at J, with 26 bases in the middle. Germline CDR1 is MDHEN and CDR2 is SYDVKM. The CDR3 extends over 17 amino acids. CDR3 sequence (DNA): TGTGCCAGCAGCCCACCCCGGGCACTACGGAGGGTCGATGAGCAGTTCTTC. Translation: CASSPPRALRRVDEQFF.

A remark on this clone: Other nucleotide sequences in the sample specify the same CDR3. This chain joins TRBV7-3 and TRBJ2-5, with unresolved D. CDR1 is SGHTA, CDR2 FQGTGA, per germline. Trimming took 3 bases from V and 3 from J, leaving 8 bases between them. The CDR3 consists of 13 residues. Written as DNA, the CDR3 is TGTGCCAGCAGCTTCGGACGGGAAGAGACCCAGTACTTC. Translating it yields CASSFGREETQYF.

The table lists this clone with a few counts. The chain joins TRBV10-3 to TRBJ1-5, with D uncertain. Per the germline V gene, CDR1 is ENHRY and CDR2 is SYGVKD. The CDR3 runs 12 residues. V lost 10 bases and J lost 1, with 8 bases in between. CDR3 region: CATAPSNQPQHF. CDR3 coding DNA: TGTGCCACCGCCCCCAGCAATCAGCCCCAGCATTTT.

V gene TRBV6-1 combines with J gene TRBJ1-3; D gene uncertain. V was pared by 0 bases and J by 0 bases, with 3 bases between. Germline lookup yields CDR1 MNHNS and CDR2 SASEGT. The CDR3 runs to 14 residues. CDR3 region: CASSEAYSGNTIYF. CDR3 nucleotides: TGTGCCAGCAGTGAAGCGTACTCTGGAAACACCATATATTTT.

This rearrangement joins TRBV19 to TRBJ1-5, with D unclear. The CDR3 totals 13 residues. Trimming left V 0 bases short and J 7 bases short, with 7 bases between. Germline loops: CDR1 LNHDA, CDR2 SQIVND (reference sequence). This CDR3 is CASSIDWVQPQHF. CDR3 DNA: TGTGCCAGTAGTATAGATTGGGTCCAGCCCCAGCATTTT. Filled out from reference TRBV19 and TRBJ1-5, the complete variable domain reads DGGITQSPKYLFRKEGQNVTLSCEQNLNHDAMYWYRQDPGQGLRLIYYSQIVNDFQKGDIAEGYSVSREKKESFPLTVTSAQKNPTAFYLCASSIDWVQPQHFGDGTRLSIL.